A selection of T cell receptor beta chains follows, all from one sample in a study of blood T cell repertoires in COVID-19. The repertoire was sequenced with immunoSEQ multiplex PCR; TCRdb's copy has only in-frame clones and lacks some. The sample gives fewer than 350,000 clones, approximately 83% of which show up once; about 2.2% is in the top ten. Sample: peripheral blood. The source of these receptors is a woman between 25 and 40 years old who had recovered from COVID-19. Both conserved end residues are trimmed from each CDR3. The order of the fields is J gene, D gene, V gene, CDR3 protein. A D gene is named only where the DNA matches it firmly.

j_gene: TRBJ2-1
d_gene: TRBD2
v_gene: TRBV28
CDR3aa: ASTHAGGERDEQF

j_gene: TRBJ2-7
d_gene: NA
v_gene: TRBV4-1
CDR3aa: ASSQGGGSYEQY

j_gene: TRBJ2-3
d_gene: NA
v_gene: TRBV7-9
CDR3aa: ASSSDSTDTQY

j_gene: TRBJ1-1
d_gene: NA
v_gene: TRBV6-2/TRBV6-3
CDR3aa: ASSFLLGVAF

j_gene: TRBJ2-4
d_gene: TRBD1
v_gene: TRBV18
CDR3aa: ASSPGGTGRAKNIQY

j_gene: TRBJ2-2
d_gene: NA
v_gene: TRBV6-1
CDR3aa: ASSETDRYTGELF

j_gene: TRBJ2-3
d_gene: TRBD1
v_gene: TRBV5-6
CDR3aa: ASSPFRDRGGDTQY

j_gene: TRBJ1-5
d_gene: NA
v_gene: TRBV13
CDR3aa: ASSLGQYSNQPQH

j_gene: TRBJ1-4
d_gene: TRBD1
v_gene: TRBV6-5
CDR3aa: ASRRDSNEKLF

j_gene: TRBJ1-5
d_gene: NA
v_gene: TRBV6-5
CDR3aa: ASEGLSQPQH

j_gene: TRBJ2-2
d_gene: NA
v_gene: TRBV11-2
CDR3aa: ASSRRGSNTGELF

j_gene: TRBJ1-1
d_gene: NA
v_gene: TRBV5-1
CDR3aa: ASSLEGLMNTEAF

j_gene: TRBJ2-5
d_gene: TRBD2
v_gene: TRBV5-1
CDR3aa: ASSSGVAGGQETQY

j_gene: TRBJ2-1
d_gene: TRBD1
v_gene: TRBV11-2
CDR3aa: ASRPPGQAPFEQF

j_gene: TRBJ2-1
d_gene: NA
v_gene: TRBV4-1
CDR3aa: ASSQQERGATGNEQF

j_gene: TRBJ1-6
d_gene: NA
v_gene: TRBV7-9
CDR3aa: ASSGSRNSPLH